Listed here are 24 T cell receptor beta chains from one sample, sequenced in a study of neoadjuvant anti-PD-1 for oral cavity cancer. Profiled with immunoSEQ multiplex PCR; TCRdb holds only in-frame clones, not every one. The sample holds roughly 16,000 clones, over 65% seen once. Sequences were derived from PBMCs, sampled before nivolumab (anti-PD-1) treatment. The receptors derive from a person aged 40-85 years with oral cavity squamous cell carcinoma.

The rearrangement links TRBV30 to TRBJ2-3; TRBD2 agrees at 7 bases. V trimming: 4 bases; J trimming: 5 bases; junction bases outside the gene matches: 9. The CDR3 runs 14 residues. CDR1 is GTSNPN, CDR2 SVGIG, per germline (reference sequence). CDR3 sequence: CAWTVGGLKDTQYF. CDR3 sequence (DNA): TGTGCCTGGACGGTGGGAGGGCTAAAAGATACGCAGTATTTT.

CDR3 coding DNA: TGTGCCAGCAGCTACCCCAATGGAGAGACCCAGTACTTC. It is translated as CASSYPNGETQYF. The chain carries TRBV28 and TRBJ2-5; the D is unclear. This CDR3 has 13 residues. The V end lost 6 bases, the J end lost 4 bases, and 12 bases lay between the germline ends. Germline V lookup: CDR1 MDHEN, CDR2 SYDVKM.

The gene calls are TRBV29-1 and TRBJ2-5; 7 positions match TRBD1. CDR1 is SQVTM and CDR2 is ANQGSEA in the germline V gene. The CDR3 is made up of 12 amino acids. V dropped 6 bases and J dropped 7; count of bases not matched to a gene: 8. CDR3 amino acids: CSVLTGLGTQYF. The CDR3 DNA sequence: TGCAGCGTCTTGACAGGGCTGGGGACCCAGTACTTC.

V usage is TRBV6-6 and J usage is TRBJ1-1, with no clear D. This CDR3 has 13 amino acids. CDR1 and CDR2 from the germline V gene are MNHNY and SVGAGI (reference sequence). V lost 5 bases to trimming and J lost 3 bases, with 10 bases between them. In DNA, the CDR3 is TGTGCCAGCAGTACAACTGGGCACACTGAAGCTTTCTTT. Translation gives CASSTTGHTEAFF.

J is TRBJ1-4 and V is TRBV28; 8 bases agree with TRBD1. Trimming at V came to 4 bases and at J to 10 bases, leaving 14 bases not matched to a gene. The CDR3 has 16 residues. CDR1 is MDHEN, CDR2 SYDVKM, per germline. CDR3 sequence: CASSSILGTGGGKLFF. CDR3 bases: TGTGCCAGCAGTTCAATCCTTGGGACAGGAGGAGGAAAACTGTTTTTT.

The rearrangement joins TRBV5-1 to TRBJ2-7, with 8 bases lining up with TRBD1. The CDR3 loop spans 14 amino acids. CDR1 is SGHRS, CDR2 YFSETQ, per germline. Trimming cost V 5 bases and J 0 bases; bases outside gene matches: 4. As DNA, the CDR3 is TGCGCCAGCAGGGCGGGACAGGTCTCCTACGAGCAGTACTTC. Amino acid sequence: CASRAGQVSYEQYF.

The gene calls are TRBV19 and TRBJ2-1; TRBD1 matches 12 bases. The trim removed 5 bases at V and 9 bases at J, leaving 5 bases unmatched. Germline V gene data show CDR1 as LNHDA and CDR2 as SQIVND (reference sequence). The CDR3 spans 14 residues. This chain's CDR3 is CASSSRDRGPEQFF. The CDR3 DNA reads TGTGCCAGTAGTTCCCGGGACAGGGGGCCTGAGCAGTTCTTC.

This clone was counted between two and nine times. The chain recombines TRBV2 with TRBJ1-2, with D maybe TRBD1 (6 bases). CDR1 is SNHLY and CDR2 is FYNNEI in the germline V gene. The CDR3 is made up of 15 amino acids. V lost 5 bases and J 8 bases, leaving 21 bases between the germline ends. The DNA for the CDR3 is TGTGCCAGCAGTTCCAAGGGGACCGGGGGCTTGGGCTACACCTTC. Its translation: CASSSKGTGGLGYTF.

This chain links TRBV6-1 with TRBJ1-2, with D possibly being TRBD1 (5 bases). This CDR3 contains 14 residues. The V end lost 3 bases, the J end lost 6 bases, and 14 bases lay between the germline ends. The germline gives CDR1 MNHNS, CDR2 SASEGT. The CDR3 protein is CASSEGLLGDGYTF. As DNA, the CDR3 is TGTGCCAGCAGTGAGGGGCTCCTGGGGGATGGCTACACCTTC.

This chain links TRBV29-1 with TRBJ1-1; D gene ambiguous. This CDR3 has 12 amino acids. The V gene lost 4 bases and the J gene lost 0 bases, with 6 bases spanning the gap. The V gene's germline CDR1 is SQVTM and CDR2 ANQGSEA. This CDR3 is CSVVGVNTEAFF. The CDR3 nucleotides are TGCAGCGTTGTGGGCGTGAACACTGAAGCTTTCTTT.

The CDR3 DNA reads TGTGCCAGCAGTTACTCGAGGGGGACTGGAAACACCATATATTTT. It is translated as CASSYSRGTGNTIYF. V and J are TRBV6-5 and TRBJ1-3, with D maybe TRBD1 (6 bases). Per germline, CDR1 MNHEY and CDR2 SVGAGI. The CDR3 loop spans 15 amino acids. Trimming cost V 0 bases and J 2 bases, with 8 bases left between them.

The V gene is TRBV15, the J gene TRBJ1-5; 10 bases map to TRBD1. CDR1 and CDR2 (germline): LNHNV, YYDKDF (reference sequence). The ends lost 0 bases at V and 3 bases at J; junction bases unmatched: 2. The CDR3 extends over 16 amino acids. The CDR3 DNA reads TGTGCCACCAGCAGAGATGGGACAGGGGTCAATCAGCCCCAGCATTTT. Its protein is CATSRDGTGVNQPQHF.

There are a few counts of this clone. The J gene is TRBJ1-1, the V gene TRBV2; D gene uncertain. This CDR3 spans 13 amino acids. V lost 10 bases to trimming and J lost 0 bases, with 12 bases between them. Germline loops: CDR1 SNHLY, CDR2 FYNNEI. The CDR3 region has the DNA TGTGCCACCAGAATTGATTTGAACACTGAAGCTTTCTTT. Protein: CATRIDLNTEAFF.

The genes are TRBV19 and TRBJ2-7; a weak D match, TRBD1 (6 bases). Trimming left V 6 bases short and J 1 base short, with 13 bases between. Germline lookup yields CDR1 LNHDA and CDR2 SQIVND (reference sequence). This CDR3 comprises 14 residues. The CDR3 protein is CASRVGHQSYEQYF. Here the CDR3 DNA reads TGTGCCAGTAGGGTGGGACATCAATCCTACGAGCAGTACTTC. The full variable domain, its missing parts supplied by reference TRBV19 and TRBJ2-7, is DGGITQSPKYLFRKEGQNVTLSCEQNLNHDAMYWYRQDPGQGLRLIYYSQIVNDFQKGDIAEGYSVSREKKESFPLTVTSAQKNPTAFYLCASRVGHQSYEQYFGPGTRLTVT.

V and J are TRBV6-6 and TRBJ2-5; the D gene could be TRBD1 or TRBD2 (5 bases each). This CDR3 is built from 12 residues. The germline V and J ends were trimmed by 10 bases and 2 bases, with 11 bases remaining between them. From germline, CDR1 is MNHNY and CDR2 SVGAGI (reference sequence). CDR3 protein: CATGTVQETQYF. The CDR3 nucleotides read TGTGCCACGGGGACCGTACAAGAGACCCAGTACTTC.

This chain joins TRBV5-1 and TRBJ2-5, with D possibly matching TRBD2 (5 bases). With 4 bases removed from V and 5 bases from J, the gap between germline ends came to 9 bases. Germline CDR1 reads SGHRS; CDR2 reads YFSETQ. This CDR3 has 12 residues. CDR3: CASSTSGETQYF. The CDR3 bases are TGCGCCAGCAGCACCTCGGGGGAGACCCAGTACTTC.

V and J are TRBV12-5 and TRBJ1-1, with D perhaps TRBD1 (5 bases). The CDR3 covers 14 residues. Germline lookup yields CDR1 LGHNT and CDR2 FRNRAP. The CDR3 DNA reads TGTGCGTCCTCGCGCGGGACGGAGAACACTGAAGCTTTCTTT. Translated: CASSRGTENTEAFF.

This rearrangement joins TRBV7-6 to TRBJ2-5; D possibly uses TRBD1 or TRBD2 (5 bases each). The germline CDR1 and CDR2 sequences are SGHVS and FNYEAQ. The CDR3 contains 13 residues. V lost 3 bases and J 4 bases, leaving 9 bases between the germline ends. In nucleotides, the CDR3 is TGTGCCAGCAGCTTTAGTGGGACAGAGACCCAGTACTTC. Translation: CASSFSGTETQYF.

The V call is TRBV2, the J call TRBJ2-5; D possibly corresponds to TRBD2 (5 bases). Trimming took 1 base from V and 5 from J, leaving 11 bases between them. Germline lookup yields CDR1 SNHLY and CDR2 FYNNEI. This CDR3 spans 14 amino acids. The CDR3 reads CASSEDGVRETQYF. CDR3 bases: TGTGCCAGCAGTGAAGACGGGGTCCGGGAGACCCAGTACTTC.

V and J are TRBV9 and TRBJ2-7; D gene uncertain. CDR3 length: 15 residues. Deletions cut 0 bases from V and 1 base from J, with 11 bases between. Per the germline V gene, CDR1 is SGDLS and CDR2 is YYNGEE. This CDR3 is CASSVGPDKSYEQYF. The CDR3 DNA follows: TGTGCCAGCAGCGTAGGACCGGATAAATCCTACGAGCAGTACTTC.

This chain uses TRBV29-1 with TRBJ1-2; D gene unclear. The CDR3 loop spans 15 amino acids. Germline V gene sequence: CDR1 SQVTM, CDR2 ANQGSEA. V lost 6 bases and J 0 bases, leaving 17 bases between the germline ends. The CDR3 loop is CSVPTPTQANYGYTF. The CDR3 nucleotides are TGCAGCGTCCCAACGCCTACACAAGCTAACTATGGCTACACCTTC. The variable domain in full, completed from reference TRBV29-1 and TRBJ1-2, reads SAVISQKPSRDICQRGTSLTIQCQVDSQVTMMFWYRQQPGQSLTLIATANQGSEATYESGFVIDKFPISRPNLTFSTLTVSNMSPEDSSIYLCSVPTPTQANYGYTFGSGTRLTVV.

V gene TRBV28 combines with J gene TRBJ1-2, with unresolved D. V gave up 5 bases and J gave up 3 bases, with 19 bases separating them. CDR3 length: 16 residues. The germline CDR1 and CDR2 sequences are MDHEN and SYDVKM. The CDR3 DNA is TGTGCCAGCAGTACACAAGGCCCGTTTAGGGACTATGGCTACACCTTC. Protein product: CASSTQGPFRDYGYTF.

The rearrangement joins TRBV29-1 to TRBJ1-4; 7 bases match TRBD1. CDR1 and CDR2 (germline): SQVTM, ANQGSEA. The CDR3 runs to 14 residues. Unmatched junction bases numbered 6, after V lost 4 bases and J lost 4 bases. In DNA, the CDR3 is TGCAGCGTTGCGAGAGGGACAGATAATGAAAAACTGTTTTTT. Its protein is CSVARGTDNEKLFF.

This sequence joins TRBV5-1 and TRBJ2-1; 8 bases are a match to TRBD2. The V gene's germline CDR1 is SGHRS and CDR2 YFSETQ. The CDR3 totals 15 residues. After removal of 0 bases from V and 7 bases from J, the junction contained 6 bases not matched to a gene. This CDR3 reads CASSLGSGRGNEQFF. The CDR3 DNA follows: TGCGCCAGCAGCTTGGGAAGCGGGAGAGGGAATGAGCAGTTCTTC.